Here is one T cell receptor beta chain with its context. Its matching antigen is unknown. This entry is derived from a study of T-cell memory formation after mild COVID-19. For the study at large: There were largely donor-specific TCR clusters.

Constant-segment-primed 5'RACE gave TCR alpha and TCR beta cDNA libraries with sample barcodes and UMIs. Each CDR3 protein is one row after TCRdb ran MiXCR on the 5' RACE reads. The sample records roughly 300,000 distinct CDR3 sequences, 15% to 20% being singletons. Study-level points and caveats: There were some responding clones in pre-infection memory, which suggested that cross-reactive memory had joined. While clones contracting from day 15 to 85 were balanced between CD4 and CD8, later expanders leaned CD4+.

The CDR3 has 15 amino acids. Trimming removed 1 base from V and 4 bases from J, with 11 bases in between. Germline-derived CDR1 and CDR2 are SGHAT and FQNNGV. V is TRBV11-2 and J is TRBJ1-5; D call uncertain. The sequence derives from a man between 18 and 29 years old who had mild COVID-19 (a few samples of this study predate the infection). Cell type and time point are not known. Sequenced material: PBMCs or a T cell subset sorted from them (not recorded which). The CDR3 here is CASSLGTVPNQPQHF. The CDR3 DNA sequence: TGTGCCAGCAGCTTAGGGACCGTCCCTAATCAGCCCCAGCATTTT.